The T cell receptor (beta chain) described here comes from a study of CD8+ T cells in alopecia areata. In the case of this clone: The antigen is unknown.

Separation by sorting yielded CD4+ and CD8+ T cells from PBMCs. General study findings and limits: Alopecia totalis/universalis scalp especially showed more expanded CD8+ clones than normal scalp.

Germline CDR1 is SGHNT and CDR2 is YYREEE (reference sequence). The CDR3 has 13 amino acids. With 4 bases clipped from V and 12 bases from J, the junction kept 10 bases outside the gene matches. Sequencing templates came from extracted RNA that was reverse transcribed into cDNA. The table came from immunoSEQ multiplex PCR; TCRdb's copy has only in-frame clones and leaves some out. The sample lists 100,000 to 150,000 clones; almost 50% were seen once. The sequenced sample was CD8+ T cells sorted from blood, obtained at week 0. V gene TRBV5-4 combines with J gene TRBJ1-2, with 9 bases aligning to TRBD1. This sequence originates from a human donor with alopecia areata. CDR3 nucleotides: TGTGCCAGCAGCGCCGGGACAGGGTTTGAGAACACCTTC. This codes for CASSAGTGFENTF.